The text below deals with one T cell receptor beta chain. Its matching antigen is unknown. Trimming stripped 2 bases from V and 2 bases from J, with 9 bases between. The CDR3 contains 14 residues. From germline, CDR1 is MNHEY and CDR2 SMNVEV (reference sequence). As for treatment: oral pan-JAK inhibitor, 5-10 mg twice daily. Investigators sorted PBMCs to obtain both CD4+ and CD8+ T cells. This sample stems from a study of CD8+ T cells in alopecia areata. Study-level information: Treated patients were dosed with oral tofacitinib, taking 5 to 10 mg twice daily. Study-level results: Significant decreases in scalp clonality and expanded CD8+ clones followed tofacitinib treatment. Many expanded lesional clones stayed in scalp and blood while on tofacitinib.

The sequencing template was cDNA reverse transcribed from extracted RNA. The data were produced by immunoSEQ multiplex PCR, yet TCRdb's version contains in-frame clones alone and is incomplete. The table has over 80,000 clones, 40% to 50% seen once; the top ten hold more than 15%. Sequencing was performed on CD8+ T cells sorted from blood, taken at week 24, from a patient treated with tofacitinib. V is TRBV27 and J is TRBJ1-2; D unresolved. The sequence came from a human donor with alopecia areata. The CDR3 region is CASSLDPENYGYTF. The CDR3 region has the DNA TGTGCCAGCAGTTTAGATCCAGAGAACTATGGCTACACCTTC.